This T cell receptor beta chain appears in the sequencing data of a study of T cell responses to AZD1222 COVID-19 vaccine. Notes on this clone: The antigen remains undetermined.

Study outcomes and limitations: Donors skewed white British and female; clonal diversity was possibly underestimated. The number of AZD1222 recipients seropositive at baseline was only five to seven. There were repertoire samples only from the period after the peak T cell response.

Using immunoSEQ multiplex PCR, the repertoire was profiled, and TCRdb retains in-frame clones only, with some absent. The sample records 65,000 to 80,000 clones, about 90% being singletons. The CDR3 is made up of 15 amino acids. Trimming took 1 base from V and 7 from J, leaving 16 bases between them. Germline-derived CDR1 and CDR2 are SGHAT and FQDESV (reference sequence). The source is an adult in good health. The sample consisted of peripheral blood, taken on day 0 of MenACWY control vaccination. V and J are TRBV11-1 and TRBJ2-5; D might be TRBD1 (5 bases). CDR3 protein: CASSLVGAGQWTQYF. In DNA form, the CDR3 reads TGTGCCAGCAGCTTAGTTGGCGCAGGGCAATGGACCCAGTACTTC.